Included here is one TCR beta chain sequence, with context. The antigen remains unidentified. This specimen comes from a study of shared clonotypes between healthy human individuals. Study-wide findings and caveats: What limited the represented genetic and exposure-history diversity was the small number of donors.

The repertoire was sequenced with immunoSEQ multiplex PCR; TCRdb's copy has only in-frame clones and lacks some. The sample includes 450,000 or so clones, 75% to 80% of them seen just once. This receptor was obtained from a woman aged 35 to 49 in good health. Some clones in this sample may be carry-over from other donors' samples. The sequenced sample consisted of PBMCs.

The CDR3 nucleotides read TGTGCCAGTAGGACCCCCAGCTCTGGAAACACCATATATTTT. This codes for CASRTPSSGNTIYF. J is TRBJ1-3 and V is TRBV19, with D uncertain. CDR3 length: 14 amino acids. Germline V gene lookup returns CDR1 LNHDA and CDR2 SQIVND (reference sequence). Trimming stripped 6 bases from V and 0 bases from J, with 9 bases between. The whole variable domain, remainder taken from reference TRBV19 and TRBJ1-3, is DGGITQSPKYLFRKEGQNVTLSCEQNLNHDAMYWYRQDPGQGLRLIYYSQIVNDFQKGDIAEGYSVSREKKESFPLTVTSAQKNPTAFYLCASRTPSSGNTIYFGEGSWLTVV.